The rows below give T cell receptor beta chains drawn from one sample of a study of T cells in tuberculosis. The method was immunoSEQ multiplex PCR; TCRdb's version includes in-frame clones alone and lacks a portion of them. The repertoire holds 25,000 to 35,000 clones, about 90% seen once, with approximately 6.2% in the top ten. The sequenced sample was PBMCs, obtained at tuberculosis diagnosis. The source is an adult with tuberculosis. Each CDR3 is given with its conserved first and last residue. D genes are given only for firm matches. The size field is filled for only some rows; it gives once, few, many or a size class.

TRBD1 | TRBJ1-6 | 14 | . | TRBV9 | TGTGCCAGCAGCGTATCAGGGGGCAGTTCACCCCTCCACTTT | CASSVSGGSSPLHF
. | TRBJ1-2 | 12 | . | TRBV7-2 | TGTGCCAGCAGCTTAACAGACTATGGCTACACCTTC | CASSLTDYGYTF
TRBD1 | TRBJ1-2 | 13 | once | TRBV5-1 | TGCGCCAGCAGCTTAACAGGGGGCAATGGCTACACCTTC | CASSLTGGNGYTF
. | TRBJ2-5 | 13 | . | TRBV2 | TGTGCCAGCAGTGAAGCCGGGTGGGAGACCCAGTACTTC | CASSEAGWETQYF
TRBD2 | TRBJ2-7 | 15 | . | TRBV15 | TGTGCCACCAGCAGAGAACTAGCGGGAGCCCACGAGCAGTACTTC | CATSRELAGAHEQYF
. | TRBJ2-3 | 13 | . | TRBV10-3 | TGTGCCATCAGTGAGTCACTGGCAGATACGCAGTATTTT | CAISESLADTQYF
TRBD1 | TRBJ1-5 | 15 | . | TRBV28 | TGTGCCAGCACTTCGGACAGGAGTAACAATCAGCCCCAGCATTTT | CASTSDRSNNQPQHF
TRBD2 | TRBJ2-2 | 16 | . | TRBV5-1 | TGCGCCAGCAGCCCGGGACTAGCGGGAAGCACCGGGGAGCTGTTTTTT | CASSPGLAGSTGELFF
TRBD1 | TRBJ2-5 | 16 | . | TRBV9 | TGTGCCAGCAGCGCGACAGGGGGCGAGTGGTCGGAGACCCAGTACTTC | CASSATGGEWSETQYF
TRBD2 | TRBJ2-3 | 15 | . | TRBV5-1 | TGCGCCAGCAGCCCGGGGGGGGCGCAGGCAGATACGCAGTATTTT | CASSPGGAQADTQYF
. | TRBJ1-2 | 12 | once | TRBV27 | TGTGCCAGCAGATACGCGGGGGGGCACCTCGCGTTC | CASRYAGGHLAF
. | TRBJ2-5 | 13 | once | TRBV5-5 | TGTGCCAGCAGCGCGCCGGGGGTAAGGGCCCAGTACTTC | CASSAPGVRAQYF
. | TRBJ1-1 | 14 | . | TRBV7-2 | TGTGCCAGCAGCTTATTAGGAGGGAACACTGAAGCTTTCTTT | CASSLLGGNTEAFF
. | TRBJ2-7 | 12 | few | TRBV10-3 | TGTGCCATCAGCCCAACAAGCTACGAGCAGTACTTC | CAISPTSYEQYF
. | TRBJ2-1 | 14 | . | TRBV2 | TGTGCCAGCAAAATGGAAGCGCCCAGGGATGAGCAGTTCTTC | CASKMEAPRDEQFF
. | TRBJ1-1 | 13 | . | TRBV6-5 | TGTGCCAGCAGCTCGGCCAGGGGCACTGAAGCTTTCTTT | CASSSARGTEAFF
. | TRBJ1-2 | 14 | . | TRBV30 | TGTGCCTGGAGTTCGACAGCATCGTCTGGAGGCTACACCTTC | CAWSSTASSGGYTF
. | TRBJ2-3 | 15 | . | TRBV7-3 | TGTGCCAGCAGCATTGGACTACCCAAGCCAGATACGCAGTATTTT | CASSIGLPKPDTQYF
TRBD2 | TRBJ2-1 | 16 | . | TRBV4-3 | TGCGCCAGCAGCCGGACCGCTAGCGGGTCCCCCACGGAGCAGTTCTTC | CASSRTASGSPTEQFF
TRBD1 | TRBJ2-2 | 14 | . | TRBV27 | TGTGCCATCAGGACAGGGCTGAACACCGGGGAGCTGTTTTTT | CAIRTGLNTGELFF
. | TRBJ2-1 | 16 | . | TRBV5-4 | TGTGCCAGCAGCTCAGGGATTAGCGCTCGGGGGAATGAGCAGTTCTTC | CASSSGISARGNEQFF
. | TRBJ2-7 | 11 | . | TRBV20-1 | TGCAGTGCTCTTAGCGGTTACGAGCAGTACTTC | CSALSGYEQYF
. | TRBJ2-5 | 13 | . | TRBV6-1 | TGTGCCAGCATAAGGACAGCGCAAGAGACCCAGTACTTC | CASIRTAQETQYF
TRBD1 | TRBJ2-3 | 15 | . | TRBV27 | TGTGCCAGCAGTAGCGACAGGGGGCAAAAAGATACGCAGTATTTT | CASSSDRGQKDTQYF
TRBD2 | TRBJ2-3 | 15 | . | TRBV6-6 | TGTGCCAGCACCCGACTAGCGGGAGGCACAGATACGCAGTATTTT | CASTRLAGGTDTQYF
. | TRBJ1-5 | 16 | . | TRBV6-6 | TGTGCCACCTCCCCCGGACAGATTGATAGCAATCAGCCCCAGCATTTT | CATSPGQIDSNQPQHF
TRBD2 | TRBJ2-7 | 14 | few | TRBV6-1 | TGTGCCAGCGTTGGACTAGCAGGGTCCTACGAGCAGTACTTC | CASVGLAGSYEQYF
. | TRBJ1-3 | 11 | once | TRBV28 | TGTGCCAGCAGTTTGTTCTACACCATATATTTT | CASSLFYTIYF
. | TRBJ2-1 | 13 | once | TRBV7-8 | TGTGCCAGCAGCGGGGGGGCCTGGAATGAGCAGTTCTTC | CASSGGAWNEQFF
. | TRBJ1-6 | 15 | . | TRBV9 | TGTGCCAGCAGCACCCGGGGAGGACCTAATTCACCCCTCCACTTT | CASSTRGGPNSPLHF
. | TRBJ2-7 | 14 | . | TRBV4-1 | TGCGCCAGCAGCCCGGGGTCAGGCCGGTACGAGCAGTACTTC | CASSPGSGRYEQYF
TRBD2 | TRBJ2-2 | 15 | once | TRBV7-2 | TGTGCCAGCAGCTTAAGCGGGGGGGCCGCCGGGGAGCTGTTTTTT | CASSLSGGAAGELFF
TRBD2 | TRBJ2-1 | 17 | . | TRBV15 | TGTGCCACCAGGCCGCGGGAGGGCTTAAGCTCCTACAATGAGCAGTTCTTC | CATRPREGLSSYNEQFF
TRBD1 | TRBJ1-1 | 16 | . | TRBV2 | TGTGCCAGCAGTAGACAGGGGGTTACCATGATCACTGAAGCTTTCTTT | CASSRQGVTMITEAFF
. | TRBJ1-2 | 11 | . | TRBV20-1 | TGCAGTGCTAGGCAGGGCAATGGCTACACCTTC | CSARQGNGYTF
TRBD1 | TRBJ1-4 | 15 | few | TRBV2 | TGTGCCAGCAGACGGGACAGAGCAACTAATGAAAAACTGTTTTTT | CASRRDRATNEKLFF
. | TRBJ1-1 | 13 | once | TRBV6-1 | TGTGCCAGCAGCTCCAGGTCGAACACTGAAGCTTTCTTT | CASSSRSNTEAFF
. | TRBJ2-1 | 18 | . | TRBV11-1 | TGTGCCAGCAGCTTACTAGCTCGTAGCGTTAGCTCCTACAATGAGCAGTTCTTC | CASSLLARSVSSYNEQFF
TRBD2 | TRBJ2-3 | 17 | . | TRBV18 | TGTGCCAGCTCACCGTACGGGACTAGCGGGGAGGCAGATACGCAGTATTTT | CASSPYGTSGEADTQYF
. | TRBJ2-6 | 15 | . | TRBV2 | TGTGCCAGCAGTCCAGGGGTCTCTGGGGCCAACGTCCTGACTTTC | CASSPGVSGANVLTF
. | TRBJ2-5 | 14 | . | TRBV13 | TGTGCCAGCAGCTACCGGGGGTTACAAGAGACCCAGTACTTC | CASSYRGLQETQYF
TRBD1 | TRBJ2-7 | 15 | . | TRBV2 | TGTGCCAGCAGCGGACAGGGGGCAAAATCCTACGAGCAGTACTTC | CASSGQGAKSYEQYF
. | TRBJ2-1 | 17 | once | TRBV7-3 | TGTGCCAGCAGCTTAAGTGTTACGGGGGTCCCCGGTAATGAGCAGTTCTTC | CASSLSVTGVPGNEQFF
TRBD1 | TRBJ2-1 | 13 | . | TRBV19 | TGTGCCAGTAGGGGTGACAGGGCCAATGAGCAGTTCTTC | CASRGDRANEQFF
TRBD2 | TRBJ2-1 | 14 | once | TRBV5-6 | TGTGCCAGCAGCTTAGGGCGGGGGTACAATGAGCAGTTCTTC | CASSLGRGYNEQFF
TRBD1 | TRBJ1-5 | 15 | . | TRBV18 | TGTGCCAGCTCACCCGACAGGGGTGGCAATCAGCCCCAGCATTTT | CASSPDRGGNQPQHF
. | TRBJ1-1 | 15 | . | TRBV4-3 | TGCGCCAGCAGCCCAGAAGAGGTCGTGAACACTGAAGCTTTCTTT | CASSPEEVVNTEAFF
. | TRBJ2-7 | 14 | . | TRBV10-3 | TGTGCCATCAGTGAAGAGGACATGTCCTACGAGCAGTACTTC | CAISEEDMSYEQYF
TRBD2 | TRBJ2-5 | 15 | . | TRBV19 | TGTGCCAGTAGTATAGAAGGGACTAGTTGGGAGACCCAGTACTTC | CASSIEGTSWETQYF
. | TRBJ1-5 | 16 | . | TRBV19 | TGTGCCAGTAGTATAGTGCGGGACCGAGGAAATCAGCCCCAGCATTTT | CASSIVRDRGNQPQHF
. | TRBJ1-2 | 13 | . | TRBV7-2 | TGTGCCAGCAGCAGAGACAGCAGCTATGGCTACACCTTC | CASSRDSSYGYTF
TRBD1 | TRBJ1-2 | 13 | . | TRBV7-3 | TGTGCCAGCAGCGAGGACAGGGCGGCTGGCTACACCTTC | CASSEDRAAGYTF
TRBD1 | TRBJ2-3 | 14 | . | TRBV7-7 | TGTGCCAGCAGCTTGACAGGGCGCACAGATACGCAGTATTTT | CASSLTGRTDTQYF